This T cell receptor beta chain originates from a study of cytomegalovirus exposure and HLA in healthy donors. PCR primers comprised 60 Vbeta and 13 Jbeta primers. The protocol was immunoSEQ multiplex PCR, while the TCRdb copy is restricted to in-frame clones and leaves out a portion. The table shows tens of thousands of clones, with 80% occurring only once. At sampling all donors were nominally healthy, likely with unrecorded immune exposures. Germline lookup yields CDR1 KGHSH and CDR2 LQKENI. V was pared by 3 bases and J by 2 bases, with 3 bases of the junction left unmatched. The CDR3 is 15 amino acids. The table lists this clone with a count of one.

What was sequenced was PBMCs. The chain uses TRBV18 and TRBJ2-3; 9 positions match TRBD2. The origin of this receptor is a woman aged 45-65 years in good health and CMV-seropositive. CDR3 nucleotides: TGTGCCAGCTCACCGAGCGGGGGGCACACAGATACGCAGTATTTT. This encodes CASSPSGGHTDTQYF.